These 30 T cell receptor beta chains originate from one sample sequenced in a study of molecular identifiers for immune sequencing clone quantification. TCRdb passed the PCR reads through MiXCR, listing each CDR3 protein once. The sample lists fewer than 350,000 distinct CDR3 sequences; roughly a quarter were seen once. Source material: naive CD8+ T cells from blood, with Jurkat cell RNA spiked in. Subset defined: FACS-sorted CD8+CD4-CCR7+CD45RA+ naive T cells. These receptors all come from a human donor in good health. Some libraries in this study had Jurkat cell RNA spiked in.

In regard to this clonotype: A read error may be the cause here, since a much bigger clone is one base away. The chain is built from TRBV7-9 and TRBJ2-2; TRBD2 is a possible D gene (5 bases). Germline lookup yields CDR1 SEHNR and CDR2 FQNEAQ (reference sequence). This CDR3 has 16 residues. The CDR3 DNA reads as TGTGCCAGCAGCTTAGTTGGTTCTGCCCCAACCGGGGAGCCGTTTTTT. This translates into CASSLVGSAPTGEPFF.

On this clonotype itself: Its ends do not fully match the called genes, so a read error is possible. The rearrangement links TRBV7-3 to TRBJ2-7; 10 nucleotides match TRBD2. CDR1 SGHTA and CDR2 FQGTGA come from the germline V gene. The CDR3 loop spans 14 amino acids. The CDR3 region has the DNA TGTGTCAGCAGCTCAGCGGGAGGGTTCTACGAGCAGTACTTC. Encoded protein: CVSSSAGGFYEQYF.

This clonotype was found a few times. The gene calls are TRBV11-2 and TRBJ2-1; either TRBD1 or TRBD2 may fit D (6 bases each). Trimming removed 5 bases from V and 8 bases from J, with 13 bases in between. Germline V gene sequence: CDR1 SGHAT, CDR2 FQNNGV. The CDR3 covers 13 residues. CDR3 nucleotide sequence: TGTGCCAGCAGCCCCTCGGGGGCCTATGAGCAGTTCTTC. This gives the protein CASSPSGAYEQFF.

There are a few counts of this clonotype. An end of the junction differs from the germline gene, which may be a read error. The V and J genes are TRBV28 and TRBJ2-3, with TRBD1 as a possible D gene (5 bases). Germline V gives CDR1 MDHEN, CDR2 SYDVKM. The CDR3 is 12 residues long. CDR3 loop: CAGSRWGDTQYF. The CDR3 DNA follows: TGTGCCGGCAGTAGATGGGGCGATACGCAGTATTTT.

CDR3 bases: TGTGCCAGCAGTGGGACCGCCTCCTACAATGAGCAGTTCTTC. It translates to CASSGTASYNEQFF. This sequence joins TRBV27 and TRBJ2-1, with D perhaps matching TRBD1 or TRBD2 (5 bases each). Between the trimmed V and J ends, which lost 5 bases and 0 bases, there was a span of 8 bases. This CDR3 is built from 14 residues. Germline V gene data show CDR1 as MNHEY and CDR2 as SMNVEV (reference sequence).

This clonotype was observed a few times. This rearrangement joins TRBV7-9 to TRBJ1-5; D gene unclear. The V gene lost 1 base and the J gene lost 6 bases, with 13 bases spanning the gap. Germline assignment: CDR1 SEHNR and CDR2 FQNEAQ (reference sequence). The CDR3 spans 15 residues. CDR3 sequence (DNA): TGTGCCAGCAGCTTAGAAAGGGAGGTCGGTCAGCCCCAGCATTTT. This encodes CASSLEREVGQPQHF.

This clonotype was seen a single time. A read error is possible here, since a much larger clone lies one base away. The CDR3: CASGLYNPVGYGYTF. The CDR3 coding sequence is TGTGCCAGCGGCCTATATAACCCCGTTGGCTATGGCTACACCTTC. The chain recombines TRBV12-3 or TRBV12-4 with TRBJ1-2; D is undetermined. The CDR3 runs 15 residues. Trimming took off 8 bases at V and 4 bases at J, with 20 bases between the two ends.

About this clonotype: Compared with germline, one end of the junction differs, possibly owing to a read error. The V and J genes are TRBV6-1 and TRBJ2-3; D remains unclear. Germline V gene lookup returns CDR1 MNHNS and CDR2 SASEGT. The CDR3 sequence is 10 residues long. The CDR3 nucleotides are TGTGCCCGCAGGACAGATACGCAGTATTTT. Its protein product is CARRTDTQYF.

CDR3 loop: CASSEKVRQPPEAFF. In nucleotides, the CDR3 is TGTGCCAGCAGTGAAAAAGTCCGACAGCCCCCTGAAGCTTTCTTT. The rearrangement links TRBV6-1 to TRBJ1-1; possibly TRBD1 for D (5 bases). CDR1 and CDR2 from the germline V gene are MNHNS and SASEGT. The CDR3 runs to 15 residues. V lost 2 bases and J 6 bases, leaving 16 bases between the germline ends.

Regarding this clonotype: A much larger clone differs from this one at a single base, so this may be a read error. The V gene is TRBV7-6, the J gene TRBJ2-3; D may be TRBD2 (5 bases). Germline V CDR1 and CDR2: SGHVS, FNYEAQ. This CDR3 spans 14 amino acids. CDR3 loop: CASSFDPTGDTRYF. The CDR3 DNA reads as TGTGCCAGCAGCTTTGACCCCACCGGGGATACGCGGTATTTT.

This clonotype has a count of ten or more. The V gene is TRBV2, the J gene TRBJ1-1; D possibly corresponds to TRBD1 (5 bases). Per the germline V gene, CDR1 is SNHLY and CDR2 is FYNNEI. The V gene lost 9 bases and the J gene lost 12 bases, with 23 bases spanning the gap. This CDR3 has 13 residues. Here the CDR3 reads CARKVRDSLETFF. In DNA form, the CDR3 reads TGTGCCAGAAAAGTTAGGGACTCCCTCGAGACTTTCTTT.

This clonotype was observed a single time. This may stem from a read error, because a much larger clone lies one nucleotide away. This likely comes from a read error, as the CDR3 has no conserved phenylalanine or tryptophan at its end. The chain couples TRBV6-6 to TRBJ1-1; no definite D call. V was cut by 10 bases and J by 4 bases, with 13 bases left in between. Germline V lookup: CDR1 MNHNY, CDR2 SVGAGI (reference sequence). The CDR3 consists of 12 residues. CDR3 region: CATASGSTEAFL. CDR3 in DNA: TGTGCCACCGCTTCGGGGAGCACTGAAGCTTTCTTA.

This clonotype was found many times. The genes are TRBV5-6 and TRBJ2-1; 12 bases are shared with TRBD1. CDR1 is SGHDT, CDR2 YYEEEE, per germline. J lost 7 bases, V lost 2 bases, and 4 bases had no gene match. This CDR3 is 15 amino acids long. The CDR3 is CASSFRDRGLNEQFF. The CDR3 DNA sequence: TGTGCCAGCAGCTTCCGGGACAGGGGGCTGAATGAGCAGTTCTTC.

Details on this clonotype: A much larger clone is a single base away; this may be a read error. It is likely a read error, because the conserved phenylalanine at the end of the CDR3 is missing. The CDR3 reads CASSMTGPYEQYI. The CDR3 bases are TGTGCCAGTAGTATGACCGGACCCTACGAGCAGTACATC. The V gene is TRBV19, the J gene TRBJ2-7; D not resolved. The CDR3 consists of 13 residues. Trimming left V 3 bases short and J 2 bases short, with 8 bases between. Looked up from germline, CDR1 is LNHDA and CDR2 is SQIVND (reference sequence).

This clonotype was observed at least ten times. The V call is TRBV6-1, the J call TRBJ1-4; 8 bases line up with TRBD1. CDR1 and CDR2 from the germline V gene are MNHNS and SASEGT. The ends lost 0 bases at V and 3 bases at J; junction bases unmatched: 15. The CDR3 sequence is 20 residues long. CDR3 loop: CASSEAGTGVPRIANEKLFF. DNA of the CDR3: TGTGCCAGCAGTGAAGCCGGGACAGGCGTCCCAAGAATCGCTAATGAAAAACTGTTTTTT.

The V call is TRBV12-3 or TRBV12-4, the J call TRBJ2-3, with D possibly being TRBD1 or TRBD2 (6 bases each). The length of the CDR3 is 16 residues. Trimming took off 8 bases at V and 2 bases at J, with 20 bases between the two ends. CDR3 region: CASGPTGTGDTDTQYF. The CDR3 coding sequence is TGTGCCAGCGGCCCGACAGGTACGGGGGACACAGATACGCAGTATTTT.

CDR3 in amino acids: CASSIVSRGELFF. Here the CDR3 DNA reads TGTGCCAGCAGCATTGTGTCTCGCGGGGAGCTGTTTTTT. V usage is TRBV11-2 and J usage is TRBJ2-2, with D hard to call. V dropped 5 bases and J dropped 7 bases, with 11 bases sitting between them. CDR1 and CDR2 from the germline V gene are SGHAT and FQNNGV. The CDR3 spans 13 residues.

Only a few counts were recorded for this clonotype. The gene calls are TRBV4-1 and TRBJ1-1; weak D call: TRBD1 (5 bases). The CDR3 spans 16 residues. With 4 bases removed from V and 6 bases from J, the gap between germline ends came to 21 bases. Germline CDR1 reads MGHRA; CDR2 reads YSYEKL. DNA of the CDR3: TGCGCCAGCAGCCCCCTAGGGGAGCAGGGATGGTCTGAAGCTTTCTTT. The encoded protein is CASSPLGEQGWSEAFF.

The chain employs TRBV4-3 and TRBJ2-7; TRBD1 is a possible D gene (8 bases). V was shortened by 1 base and J by 4 bases, with 20 bases between the two germline ends. Per germline, CDR1 LGHNA and CDR2 YSLEER. The CDR3 loop spans 17 amino acids. The CDR3 is CASSQGQGSASGYEQYF. The CDR3 DNA sequence: TGCGCCAGCAGCCAAGGACAGGGGTCCGCTAGCGGATACGAGCAGTACTTC.

This clonotype was detected only a few times. The chain couples TRBV28 to TRBJ2-7; D remains unclear. V dropped 1 base and J dropped 7 bases, with 8 bases sitting between them. This CDR3 is built from 12 residues. Germline V lookup: CDR1 MDHEN, CDR2 SYDVKM. DNA of the CDR3: TGTGCCAGCAGTTTATTTGGTCGGGAGCAGTACTTC. It encodes CASSLFGREQYF.

Details on this clonotype: A much larger clone is a single base away; this may be a read error. The gene calls are TRBV20-1 and TRBJ2-3, with 8 nucleotides matching TRBD1. Germline assignment: CDR1 DFQATT and CDR2 SNEGSKA (reference sequence). V was pared by 4 bases and J by 4 bases, with 4 bases of the junction left unmatched. CDR3 size: 13 residues. CDR3 nucleotides: TGCAGTGCTACGGGGACAGGCTCAGATACGCAGTATTTT. It translates to CSATGTGSDTQYF.

This clonotype was recorded a few times. The chain joins TRBV6-5 to TRBJ1-2; TRBD1 matches at 7 bases. The CDR3 is made up of 16 amino acids. V lost 4 bases, J lost 5 bases, and 13 bases stayed unmatched. CDR1 and CDR2 from the germline V gene are MNHEY and SVGAGI. As DNA, the CDR3 is TGTGCCAGCAGTTCGGCTCCGGACAGGAGCGAGTATGGCTACACCTTC. Its translation: CASSSAPDRSEYGYTF.

In this sample, this clonotype turned up a few times. The chain recombines TRBV7-8 with TRBJ2-1; tentatively, D is TRBD1 (6 bases). Germline CDR1 is SGHVS and CDR2 is FQNEAQ. V lost 5 bases to trimming and J lost 7 bases, with 24 bases between them. The CDR3 has 17 amino acids. CDR3 in amino acids: CASSILPGQGILNEQFF. CDR3 nucleotide sequence: TGTGCCAGCAGCATTTTACCGGGACAAGGAATACTGAATGAGCAGTTCTTC.

At least ten counts were recorded for this clonotype. The chain is built from TRBV4-1 and TRBJ2-5; the D is unclear. V was clipped by 3 bases and J by 5 bases, with 10 bases between them. This CDR3 region has 13 residues. Germline CDR1 is MGHRA and CDR2 is YSYEKL. The CDR3 sequence: CASSHVNGETQYF. CDR3 bases: TGCGCCAGCAGCCACGTCAACGGCGAGACCCAGTACTTC.

This clonotype has just a few counts. V gene TRBV2 combines with J gene TRBJ1-1; 11 bases agree with TRBD1. The CDR3 consists of 15 residues. V shed 5 bases and J 7 bases; nucleotides not matched to a gene: 9. Germline CDR1 is SNHLY and CDR2 is FYNNEI. DNA of the CDR3: TGTGCCAGCAGTCCGCGGACAGGGGGCCAGGTTGAAGCTTTCTTT. Amino acids: CASSPRTGGQVEAFF.

This clonotype appeared a few times. The chain combines TRBV30 with TRBJ1-1; no firm D call. The CDR3 is 14 amino acids. CDR1 is GTSNPN and CDR2 is SVGIG in the germline V gene (reference sequence). With 0 bases removed from V and 5 bases from J, the gap between germline ends came to 13 bases. CDR3 bases: TGTGCCTGGAGTGTACATGAGGGAGGGACTGAAGCTTTCTTT. This codes for CAWSVHEGGTEAFF.

This clonotype was detected many times. The chain employs TRBV7-9 and TRBJ1-1; TRBD1 aligns across 8 bases. The CDR3 spans 13 residues. From germline, CDR1 is SEHNR and CDR2 FQNEAQ (reference sequence). V lost 5 bases to trimming and J lost 7 bases; unmatched junction nucleotides: 6. The CDR3 DNA reads as TGTGCCAGCAGCCCCGGGACAGGAGATGAAGCTTTCTTT. It is translated as CASSPGTGDEAFF.

The chain combines TRBV4-1 with TRBJ2-7, with D perhaps assigned TRBD1 or TRBD2 (6 bases each). Germline values: CDR1 MGHRA, CDR2 YSYEKL. CDR3 length equals 15 residues. V lost 4 bases, J lost 3 bases, and 16 bases lay in between. The CDR3 protein is CASSPGDIISYEQYF. The CDR3 DNA reads as TGCGCCAGCAGCCCGGGGGACATCATTAGCTACGAGCAGTACTTC.

Many counts were recorded for this clonotype. The chain combines TRBV7-6 with TRBJ2-3; TRBD2 might be the D (5 bases). Germline V CDR1 and CDR2: SGHVS, FNYEAQ. V shed 4 bases and J shed 3 bases, with 17 bases lying between them. The length of the CDR3 is 16 residues. The CDR3 nucleotides read TGTGCCAGCAGCTACCCCTCGAGCGGACTTACAGATACGCAGTATTTT. Translating gives CASSYPSSGLTDTQYF.

The sample holds many counts of this clonotype. DNA of the CDR3: TGTGCCAGCAGTTACTCGCAGGATCCGCCCCAGCATTTT. Amino acid sequence: CASSYSQDPPQHF. J is TRBJ1-5 and V is TRBV6-5, with D unresolved. Germline V lookup: CDR1 MNHEY, CDR2 SVGAGI. This CDR3 is built from 13 residues. V lost 0 bases and J 9 bases, leaving 9 bases between the germline ends.